This T cell receptor (beta chain) is drawn from a study of cytomegalovirus exposure and HLA in healthy donors. Findings and caveats of the study: In all likelihood, a cluster of highly shared sequence variants was a sequencing artifact. Follow-up analysis seemed to connect common viral pathogens with several of the most significant clusters identified.

As to this clone: Its specificity is not known. Germline is not matched at one junction end, which may reflect a read error. The sample has other DNA sequences that encode this CDR3 too.

PCR primers comprised 60 Vbeta and 13 Jbeta primers. Only in-frame clones appear in the TCRdb table, and some are missing; sequencing was by immunoSEQ multiplex PCR. The table records roughly 150,000 clones, approximately 82% of them present only once. The CDR3 sequence is 13 residues long. CDR1 and CDR2 from the germline V gene are SGHAT and FQNNGV. V gene TRBV11-2 combines with J gene TRBJ1-1, with no clear D. This receptor was obtained from a male donor in good health and CMV-seronegative. Sequencing input: PBMCs. CDR3 sequence: CASSLDPYTEAFF. The CDR3 DNA is TGTGCCAGCAGCCTAGATCCTTACACTGAAGCTTTCTTT.